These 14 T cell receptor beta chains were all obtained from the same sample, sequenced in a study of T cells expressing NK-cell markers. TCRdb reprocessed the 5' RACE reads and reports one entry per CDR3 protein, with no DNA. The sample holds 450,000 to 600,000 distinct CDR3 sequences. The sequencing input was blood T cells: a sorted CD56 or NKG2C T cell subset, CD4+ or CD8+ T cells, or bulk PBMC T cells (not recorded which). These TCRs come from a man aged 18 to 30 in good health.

CDR3 residues: CASGLVTAGGINEQFF. This rearrangement joins TRBV12-5 to TRBJ2-1; TCRdb designates TRBD2, a call that cannot be tested without DNA. Germline values: CDR1 LGHNT, CDR2 FRNRAP. The CDR3 is 16 residues long.

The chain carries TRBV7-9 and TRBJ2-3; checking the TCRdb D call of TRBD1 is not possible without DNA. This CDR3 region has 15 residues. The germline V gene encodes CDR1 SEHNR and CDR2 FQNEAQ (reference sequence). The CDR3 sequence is CASTPPGTGTDTQYF.

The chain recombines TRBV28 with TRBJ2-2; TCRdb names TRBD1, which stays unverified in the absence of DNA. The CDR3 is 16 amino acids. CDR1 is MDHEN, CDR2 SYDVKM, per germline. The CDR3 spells CASSLLKGQTTWELFF.

The CDR3 is CASSPLGTQNRKTQYF. V gene TRBV5-1 combines with J gene TRBJ2-5; TCRdb's D gene call, TRBD1, goes unchecked for lack of DNA. This CDR3 contains 16 residues. Per the germline V gene, CDR1 is SGHRS and CDR2 is YFSETQ.

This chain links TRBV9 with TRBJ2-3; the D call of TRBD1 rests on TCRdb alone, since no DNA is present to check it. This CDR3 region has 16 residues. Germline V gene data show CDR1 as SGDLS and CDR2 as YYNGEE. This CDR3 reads CASSVGAGGSPDTQYF.

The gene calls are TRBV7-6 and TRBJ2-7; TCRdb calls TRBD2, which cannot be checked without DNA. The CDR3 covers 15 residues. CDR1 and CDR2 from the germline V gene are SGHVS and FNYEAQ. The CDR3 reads CASSLAAGLANEQYF.

The CDR3 region is CASSYRDTTSTDTQYF. V is TRBV6-2 or TRBV6-3 and J is TRBJ2-3. The CDR3 is 16 residues long. Germline CDR1 and CDR2: MNHEY and SVGEGT.

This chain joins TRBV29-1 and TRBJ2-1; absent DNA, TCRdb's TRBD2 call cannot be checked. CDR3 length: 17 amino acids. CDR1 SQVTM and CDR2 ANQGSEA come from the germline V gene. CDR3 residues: CSVGSTSGLSSYNEQFF.

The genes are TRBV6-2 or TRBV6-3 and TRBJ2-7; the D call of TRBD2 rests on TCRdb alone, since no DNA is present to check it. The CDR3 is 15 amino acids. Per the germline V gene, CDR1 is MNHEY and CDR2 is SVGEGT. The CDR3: CASGTSGASSYEQYF.

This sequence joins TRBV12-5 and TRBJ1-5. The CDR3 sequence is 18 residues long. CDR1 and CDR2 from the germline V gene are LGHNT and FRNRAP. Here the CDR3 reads CASGLVGVRNTGDQPQHF.

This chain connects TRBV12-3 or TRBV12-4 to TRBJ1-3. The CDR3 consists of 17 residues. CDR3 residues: CASSFTMIYSSGNTIYF.

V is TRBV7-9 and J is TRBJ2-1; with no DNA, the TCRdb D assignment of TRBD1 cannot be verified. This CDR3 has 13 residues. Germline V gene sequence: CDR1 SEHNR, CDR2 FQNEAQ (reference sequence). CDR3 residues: CASSYGRWDRQFF.

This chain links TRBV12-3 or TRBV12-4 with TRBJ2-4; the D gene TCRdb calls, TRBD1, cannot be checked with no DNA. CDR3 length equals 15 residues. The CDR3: CASSLTGGLKNIQYF.

CDR3 in amino acids: CASSYGGTNTDTQYF. The chain couples TRBV6-5 to TRBJ2-3; no DNA is available, so the TRBD1 call from TCRdb remains unchecked. This CDR3 spans 15 amino acids. Germline V gene data show CDR1 as MNHEY and CDR2 as SVGAGI.